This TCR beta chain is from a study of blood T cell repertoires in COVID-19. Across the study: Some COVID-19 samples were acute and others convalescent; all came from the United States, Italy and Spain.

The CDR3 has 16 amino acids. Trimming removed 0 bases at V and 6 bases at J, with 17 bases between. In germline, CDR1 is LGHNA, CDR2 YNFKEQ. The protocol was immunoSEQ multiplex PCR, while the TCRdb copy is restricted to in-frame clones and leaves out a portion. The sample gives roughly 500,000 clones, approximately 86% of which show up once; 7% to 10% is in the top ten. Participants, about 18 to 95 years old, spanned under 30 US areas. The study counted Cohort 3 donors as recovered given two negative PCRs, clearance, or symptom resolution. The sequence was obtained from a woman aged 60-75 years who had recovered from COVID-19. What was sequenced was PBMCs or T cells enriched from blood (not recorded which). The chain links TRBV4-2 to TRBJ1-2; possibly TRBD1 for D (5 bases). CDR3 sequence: CASSQDSAQGGNGYTF. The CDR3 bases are TGTGCCAGCAGCCAAGATTCGGCTCAGGGAGGGAATGGCTACACCTTC.